This entry concerns a single T cell receptor (beta chain). The data were taken from a study of blood T cell repertoires in COVID-19. Study context: Samples representing acute and convalescent COVID-19 were sourced from the United States, Italy and Spain. PBMCs, B-cell-depleted T cells, or T cells were the source of the cDNA or gDNA that made up the material.

Germline loops: CDR1 KGHSH, CDR2 LQKENI. Trimming cost V 3 bases and J 8 bases; bases outside gene matches: 10. The CDR3 contains 15 residues. Sequenced by immunoSEQ multiplex PCR; TCRdb stores in-frame clones only, minus some. The sample gives 150,000 to 180,000 clones, 70% to 85% of which show up once; about 29% is in the top ten. The sample comprised peripheral blood. This sequence joins TRBV18 and TRBJ1-2; TRBD1 agrees at 9 bases. The receptor was derived from a woman aged 55 to 70 with acute or convalescent COVID-19. The CDR3 protein is CASSPRTGDESGYTF. The CDR3 bases are TGTGCCAGCTCACCTCGGACAGGGGACGAGTCGGGCTACACCTTC.